This T cell receptor beta chain was documented in a study of T cell repertoires in cytomegalovirus infection. Turning to the study itself: Both CMV infection and a matching HLA type were indicated by public TCR beta signatures. The study's findings and limits: Carriers of CMV and the relevant HLA type were discriminated by public TCR beta frequency. HLA-C-restricted CMV-specific TCR beta clonotypes were dominant in the ex vivo response.

TCRdb re-called the reads with MiXCR, one entry per CDR3 protein. This table has around 300,000 distinct CDR3 sequences, more than 9% appearing once. A word on this clonotype: The antigen remains unidentified.

Per the germline V gene, CDR1 is LGHDT and CDR2 is YNNKEL (reference sequence). The CDR3 consists of 12 residues. Trimming cost V 4 bases and J 8 bases, with 9 bases left between them. The chain is built from TRBV3-1 and TRBJ1-3; D is uncertain. The origin of this receptor is a human donor in good health (CMV status not recorded). Some clones in this sample may be carry-over from other donors' samples. What was sequenced was PBMCs. The CDR3 loop is CASSLAQDTIYF. CDR3 nucleotides: TGTGCCAGCAGCCTGGCGCAAGACACCATATATTTT.